The 29 T cell receptor beta chains in this list originate from one sample, sequenced in a study of T cells in women clearing cervical HPV infection (dated by TCRdb to the late 2010s). Library creation used the immunoSEQ multiplex PCR assay. TCRdb obtained this table from immuneACCESS and retained in-frame rearrangements with V and J assigned. These tables miss some clones; where compared with another copy, unresolved V genes account for less than half of the shortfall, and the remainder is unexplained. The record for this sample contains over 30,000 clones. The leading ten clones occupy 3.5% to 4% of the sample. Sequencing was performed on blood buffy coat. The receptors stem from a woman between 18 and 70 years old with a cervical HPV16 infection that either progressed to CIN3+ or cleared (not recorded which).

As concerns this clone: The read terminates 3 residues before the CDR3 end, so the remaining end is supplied by the germline J gene. This chain joins TRBV7-9 and TRBJ2-1; 11 nucleotides align to TRBD2. The CDR3 is made up of 15 amino acids. Germline values: CDR1 SEHNR, CDR2 FQNEAQ (reference sequence). V was clipped by 6 bases and J by 2 bases; unmatched bases: 3. Incomplete CDR3 DNA: TGTGCCAGCAGTTTGACTAGCGGGGCCTACAATGAG. It specifies CASSLTSGAYNE. The entire CDR3 reads CASSLTSGAYNEQFF. The full variable domain, with the rest looked up from reference TRBV7-9 and TRBJ2-1, is DTGVSQNPRHKITKRGQNVTFRCDPISEHNRLYWYRQTLGQGPEFLTYFQNEAQLEKSRLLSDRFSAERPKGSFSTLEIQRTEQGDSAMYLCASSLTSGAYNEQFFGPGTRLTVL.

As concerns this clone: The CDR3 end lies 3 residues beyond the end of the read and is filled in from the germline J gene. The same CDR3 is also encoded by other DNA sequences in this sample. This chain uses TRBV18 with TRBJ1-1, with 7 bases lining up with TRBD1. V was clipped by 6 bases and J by 4 bases; unmatched bases: 5. Germline CDR1 KGHSH, CDR2 LQKENI. The CDR3 is 13 amino acids. CDR3: CASSLDRTTEAFF. The DNA read from the CDR3 is TGTGCCAGCTCCTTGGACAGGACCACTGAA.

Remarks on this clone: The CDR3 goes on 3 residues after the read ends, and that part is filled in from the germline J gene. The chain employs TRBV5-1 and TRBJ2-3, with a weak D call TRBD1 (5 bases). Germline values: CDR1 SGHRS, CDR2 YFSETQ. The CDR3 is 13 residues long. Trimming stripped 5 bases from V and 4 bases from J, with 11 bases between. CDR3 residues: CASSTQGADTQYF. The CDR3 DNA, read in part, is TGCGCCAGCAGTACCCAGGGCGCAGATACG. Filled out from reference TRBV5-1 and TRBJ2-3, the complete variable domain reads KAGVTQTPRYLIKTRGQQVTLSCSPISGHRSVSWYQQTPGQGLQFLFEYFSETQRNKGNFPGRFSGRQFSNSRSEMNVSTLELGDSALYLCASSTQGADTQYFGPGTRLTVL.

By frequency, this clone is medium-sized (0.01 to 0.1%). The read is 3 residues too short to cover the CDR3 end, so that end is filled in from the germline J gene. The identical CDR3 is also encoded by other nucleotide sequences in the sample. The chain uses TRBV19 and TRBJ2-7, with D tentatively TRBD1 (6 bases). Trimming cost V 0 bases and J 5 bases, with 8 bases left between them. The CDR3 contains 13 residues. The germline V gene encodes CDR1 LNHDA and CDR2 SQIVND (reference sequence). The CDR3 region is CASSIETGNEQYF. The CDR3 DNA, read in part, is TGTGCCAGTAGTATAGAGACAGGTAACGAG.

With respect to this clone: The read ends 3 residues before the CDR3 terminus; that terminus is restored from the germline J gene. V is TRBV7-8 and J is TRBJ2-3; 8 nucleotides match TRBD2. CDR1 and CDR2 from the germline V gene are SGHVS and FQNEAQ. This CDR3 comprises 14 residues. The J segment lost 1 base and the V segment lost 4 bases, leaving 1 base of the junction unmatched. CDR3 protein: CASSSTSGTDTQYF. CDR3 DNA (partial): TGTGCCAGCAGCTCGACTAGCGGCACAGATACG.

On this clone itself: The read is 3 residues too short to cover the CDR3 end, so that end is filled in from the germline J gene. The rearrangement links TRBV11-2 to TRBJ1-6; 7 bases fit TRBD1. V shed 4 bases and J 8 bases; nucleotides not matched to a gene: 5. The CDR3 has 14 residues. Germline V gives CDR1 SGHAT, CDR2 FQNNGV. The CDR3 sequence is CASSSLRGDSPLHF. CDR3 DNA (partial): TGTGCCAGCAGCTCTCTCAGGGGGGATTCACCC. The complete variable domain, with remaining parts taken from reference TRBV11-2 and TRBJ1-6, reads EAGVAQSPRYKIIEKRQSVAFWCNPISGHATLYWYQQILGQGPKLLIQFQNNGVVDDSQLPKDRFSAERLKGVDSTLKIQPAKLEDSAVYLCASSSLRGDSPLHFGNGTRLTVT.

Comments on this clone: The sequenced fragment ends 3 residues before the CDR3 boundary, so the rest is inferred from the germline J gene. The chain recombines TRBV20-1 with TRBJ2-3, with 8 bases lining up with TRBD1. CDR3 length: 18 residues. The germline V gene has CDR1 DFQATT and CDR2 SNEGSKA (reference sequence). V dropped 0 bases and J dropped 7; count of bases not matched to a gene: 18. The CDR3 loop is CSARDPNGGRGQRNTQYF. CDR3 DNA (partial): TGCAGTGCTAGAGATCCCAACGGCGGCAGGGGGCAGAGGAATACG.

Note on this clone: The read comes to an end 3 residues before the CDR3 does, leaving the germline J gene to fill in the end. This chain joins TRBV29-1 and TRBJ1-1; the D is unclear. Germline values: CDR1 SQVTM, CDR2 ANQGSEA. V lost 3 bases to trimming and J lost 2 bases, with 7 bases between them. The CDR3 loop spans 12 amino acids. The CDR3 bases that were read are TGCAGCGTTGACGCAGGCAACACTGAA. Its translation: CSVDAGNTE. The entire CDR3 sequence reads CSVDAGNTEAFF.

With regard to this clone: The CDR3 end is not reached by the read, which stops 3 residues before it; the germline J gene fills it in. This chain connects TRBV4-1 to TRBJ2-2, with D possibly TRBD2 on 5 matching bases. The CDR3 length is 14 residues. Between the trimmed V and J ends, which lost 5 bases and 1 base, there was a span of 8 bases. Germline CDR1 and CDR2: MGHRA and YSYEKL. CDR3 DNA, as far as it was read: TGCGCCAGCAGCGACCGGGGGAACACCGGGGAG. Amino acid sequence: CASSDRGNTGE. The whole CDR3 is CASSDRGNTGELFF.

A note on this clone: The read gets to within 3 residues of the CDR3 end, and the germline J gene fills in the rest. The rearrangement joins TRBV6-2 or TRBV6-3 to TRBJ1-2; 7 positions match TRBD1. This CDR3 comprises 14 residues. Germline-derived CDR1 and CDR2 are MNHEY and SVGEGT. The sequenced part of the CDR3 DNA is TGTGCCATAGCCGCCGACAGGGCCCTAACGGGC. Its translation: CAIAADRALTG. Given in full, the CDR3 is CAIAADRALTGYTF.

A note on this clone: The CDR3 goes on 3 residues after the read ends, and that part is filled in from the germline J gene. This chain joins TRBV6-2 or TRBV6-3 and TRBJ1-5, with D possibly matching TRBD1 (6 bases). Trimming removed 5 bases from V and 2 bases from J, with 10 bases in between. The CDR3 length is 14 residues. Per germline, CDR1 MNHEY and CDR2 SVGEGT. The CDR3 sequence is CASSNAGGNQPQHF. The sequenced part of the CDR3 DNA is TGTGCCAGCAGTAACGCAGGGGGCAATCAGCCC.

As to this clone: The read finishes 3 residues shy of the CDR3 end, and the germline J gene is used to complete it. This sequence joins TRBV6-2 or TRBV6-3 and TRBJ2-7; D might be TRBD2 (5 bases). V was pared by 7 bases and J by 3 bases, with 22 bases between. Germline CDR1 and CDR2: MNHEY and SVGEGT. The CDR3 runs 16 residues. The CDR3 sequence is CASTVSGLQAFYEQYF. Incomplete CDR3 DNA: TGTGCCAGCACCGTAAGCGGATTACAAGCTTTCTACGAG.

Concerning this clone: The read ends 3 residues early relative to the CDR3; the germline J gene fills the gap. The gene calls are TRBV7-2 and TRBJ2-1; no definite D call. Germline values: CDR1 SGHTA, CDR2 FQGNSA. The CDR3 runs 15 residues. The germline V and J ends were trimmed by 1 base and 6 bases, with 13 bases remaining between them. The sequenced CDR3 bases are TGTGCCAGCAGCTTAGGCTACCGAAACGTCAATGAG. Protein sequence: CASSLGYRNVNE. The whole CDR3 sequence reads CASSLGYRNVNEQFF.

Comments on this clone: The read falls 3 residues short of the CDR3 end, and the missing part is taken from the germline J gene. The J gene is TRBJ2-7, the V gene TRBV20-1; possibly TRBD1 for D (6 bases). Germline V CDR1 and CDR2: DFQATT, SNEGSKA (reference sequence). CDR3 length equals 14 residues. Trimming removed 5 bases from V and 2 bases from J, with 16 bases in between. The CDR3 spells CSAGRYRAPYEQYF. The CDR3 bases that were read are TGCAGTGCTGGAAGATACAGGGCTCCCTACGAG.

In regard to this clone: Read sequence stops 3 residues before the CDR3 end, and the germline J gene provides the missing end. The rearrangement joins TRBV7-2 to TRBJ1-5; 9 nucleotides line up with TRBD1. This CDR3 is built from 15 residues. Germline V gene sequence: CDR1 SGHTA, CDR2 FQGNSA. V gave up 3 bases and J gave up 7 bases; unmatched junction bases: 7. The CDR3 DNA, read in part, is TGTGCCAGCAGCTTGGGACAGGGCATAGGGCAGCCC. This translates into CASSLGQGIGQP. The whole CDR3 sequence reads CASSLGQGIGQPQHF. The full variable domain, with the rest looked up from reference TRBV7-2 and TRBJ1-5, is GAGVSQSPSNKVTEKGKDVELRCDPISGHTALYWYRQSLGQGLEFLIYFQGNSAPDKSGLPSDRFSAERTGGSVSTLTIQRTQQEDSAVYLCASSLGQGIGQPQHFGDGTRLSIL.

On this clone: The CDR3 end falls 3 residues outside the read, so it is completed with the germline J gene. The gene calls are TRBV12-5 and TRBJ2-7, with D uncertain. The V and J ends lost 1 base and 2 bases respectively, with 6 bases between them. The CDR3 is made up of 13 amino acids. The germline V gene encodes CDR1 LGHNT and CDR2 FRNRAP. This CDR3 reads CASGLGLAYEQYF. The CDR3 bases that were read are TGTGCTAGTGGTTTGGGGTTAGCCTACGAG.

In the case of this clone: Coverage ceases 3 residues before the CDR3 finishes, and the germline J gene fills in the end. The rearrangement joins TRBV28 to TRBJ2-2; D is perhaps TRBD2 (6 bases). Trimming pared 11 bases from V and 5 bases from J, leaving 15 bases between. In germline, CDR1 is MDHEN, CDR2 SYDVKM. The CDR3 extends over 13 amino acids. The covered CDR3 bases are TGTGCCGGAAGGAGGGCCTCTACCGGGGAG. Translating it yields CAGRRASTGE. The full CDR3 reads CAGRRASTGELFF.

Comment on this clone: The CDR3 end falls 3 residues outside the read, so it is completed with the germline J gene. The chain carries TRBV4-2 and TRBJ2-7; perhaps TRBD1 as D (5 bases). The ends were cut back, 4 bases at V and 4 bases at J, with 11 bases in the middle. CDR1 LGHNA and CDR2 YNFKEQ come from the germline V gene. The CDR3 runs to 13 residues. CDR3 DNA (partial): TGTGCCAGCAGCCTCAGGGAAGAGTACGAG. This translates into CASSLREEYE. The whole CDR3 is CASSLREEYEQYF.

Concerning this clone: The observed sequence ends 3 residues before the CDR3 terminus, with the missing tail filled in from the germline J gene. The chain has TRBV20-1 and TRBJ2-5; 9 nucleotides line up with TRBD2. The ends lost 1 base at V and 5 bases at J; junction bases unmatched: 8. Germline V gene lookup returns CDR1 DFQATT and CDR2 SNEGSKA (reference sequence). The CDR3 has 15 amino acids. The CDR3 is CSARGVAGAEETQYF. The covered CDR3 bases are TGCAGTGCTAGAGGGGTAGCGGGGGCGGAGGAGACC.

In the case of this clone: The observed sequence ends 3 residues before the CDR3 terminus, with the missing tail filled in from the germline J gene. J is TRBJ2-7 and V is TRBV9; 8 bases are shared with TRBD2. Looked up from germline, CDR1 is SGDLS and CDR2 is YYNGEE. The V and J ends lost 0 bases and 4 bases, in that order; junction bases with no gene match: 9. The CDR3 runs to 16 residues. The CDR3 sequence is CASSVEPGLGGYEQYF. The CDR3 DNA, read in part, is TGTGCCAGCAGCGTAGAACCGGGACTAGGGGGATACGAG.

Notes on this clone: The CDR3 end lies 3 residues beyond the end of the read and is filled in from the germline J gene. The chain carries TRBV7-3 and TRBJ2-5; D gene unclear. Per germline, CDR1 SGHTA and CDR2 FQGTGA. The CDR3 has 15 amino acids. V shed 1 base and J shed 2 bases, with 11 bases lying between them. The part of the CDR3 DNA that was read is TGTGCCAGCAGCTTAATTGGCTCAAAACAAGAGACC. It translates to CASSLIGSKQET. The CDR3 as a whole reads CASSLIGSKQETQYF.

With regard to this clone: The CDR3 end falls 3 residues outside the read, so it is completed with the germline J gene. The V call is TRBV13, the J call TRBJ1-5, with a tentative D call TRBD1 (5 bases). The CDR3 spans 15 residues. V lost 0 bases to trimming and J lost 7 bases, with 13 bases between them. Germline CDR1 PRHDT, CDR2 FYEKMQ (reference sequence). The covered CDR3 bases are TGTGCCAGCAGCTTAGGTGGGAGGACAACCCAGCCC. This codes for CASSLGGRTTQP. The CDR3 as a whole reads CASSLGGRTTQPQHF. The full variable domain, with the rest looked up from reference TRBV13 and TRBJ1-5, is AAGVIQSPRHLIKEKRETATLKCYPIPRHDTVYWYQQGPGQDPQFLISFYEKMQSDKGSIPDRFSAQQFSDYHSELNMSSLELGDSALYFCASSLGGRTTQPQHFGDGTRLSIL.

About this clone itself: Read sequence stops 3 residues before the CDR3 end, and the germline J gene provides the missing end. The chain links TRBV7-2 to TRBJ2-7, with a tentative D call TRBD2 (6 bases). Germline V lookup: CDR1 SGHTA, CDR2 FQGNSA. The CDR3 loop spans 14 amino acids. Trimming pared 6 bases from V and 4 bases from J, leaving 16 bases between. The CDR3 protein is CASRRRLGDYEQYF. The DNA read from the CDR3 is TGTGCCAGCAGAAGGAGACTAGGGGATTACGAG.

Comments on this clone: The sequenced fragment ends 3 residues before the CDR3 boundary, so the rest is inferred from the germline J gene. This chain connects TRBV2 to TRBJ2-2, with 7 bases aligning to TRBD1. The CDR3 loop spans 16 amino acids. CDR1 is SNHLY, CDR2 FYNNEI, per germline. Trimming at V came to 1 base and at J to 3 bases, leaving 5 bases not matched to a gene. The sequenced part of the CDR3 DNA is TGTGCCAGCAGTGAAGTGAAGGGGGCAGACACCGGGGAG. Protein product: CASSEVKGADTGE. The full-length CDR3 reads as CASSEVKGADTGELFF.

In the case of this clone: The CDR3 is cut off 3 residues early in the read; its end comes from the germline J gene. V usage is TRBV2 and J usage is TRBJ2-1; D perhaps matches TRBD2 (6 bases). Germline CDR1 and CDR2: SNHLY and FYNNEI. CDR3 length: 18 residues. Trimming removed 2 bases at V and 0 bases at J, with 17 bases between. The CDR3 sequence: CASSELTSRRRSYNEQFF. CDR3 DNA, as far as it was read: TGTGCCAGCAGTGAATTAACTAGCCGACGCCGCTCCTACAATGAG.

Points on this clone: The CDR3 is cut off 3 residues early in the read; its end comes from the germline J gene. This sample also contains other DNA sequences that code for the same CDR3. The chain couples TRBV6-1 to TRBJ1-3; D unresolved. CDR3 size: 15 residues. Between the trimmed V and J ends, which lost 1 base and 1 base, there was a span of 8 bases. In germline, CDR1 is MNHNS, CDR2 SASEGT. Partial CDR3 DNA: TGTGCCAGCAGTGAAGTGAAAGGGTCTGGAAACACC. Amino acids: CASSEVKGSGNT. The complete CDR3 reads CASSEVKGSGNTIYF.

Incomplete CDR3 DNA: TGTGCCAGTAGAACGGGGGGCACAGATACG. Its translation is CASRTGGTDT. The full-length CDR3 reads as CASRTGGTDTQYF. V and J are TRBV7-2 and TRBJ2-3; possible D gene TRBD2, 6 bases. The CDR3 extends 3 residues past the end of the read, so its final part is completed from the germline J gene. V lost 9 bases, J lost 1 base, and 11 bases lay in between. The germline V gene encodes CDR1 SGHTA and CDR2 FQGNSA. This CDR3 is built from 13 residues.

Remarks on this clone: The CDR3 extends 3 residues past the end of the read, so its final part is completed from the germline J gene. J is TRBJ2-1 and V is TRBV18, with 7 positions matching TRBD1. Germline V lookup: CDR1 KGHSH, CDR2 LQKENI. The CDR3 sequence is 15 residues long. V was pared by 6 bases and J by 2 bases, with 7 bases of the junction left unmatched. This chain's CDR3 is CASSDTGTAYNEQFF. Partial CDR3 DNA: TGTGCCAGCTCCGATACCGGGACAGCCTACAATGAG.

A note on this clone: The observed sequence ends 3 residues before the CDR3 terminus, with the missing tail filled in from the germline J gene. This chain connects TRBV5-6 to TRBJ2-3; D is perhaps TRBD1 (5 bases). The CDR3 totals 12 residues. The germline V gene encodes CDR1 SGHDT and CDR2 YYEEEE. This chain's CDR3 is CASSRTQGSQYF. The CDR3 DNA, read in part, is TGTGCCAGCAGCCGAACCCAGGGTTCG.